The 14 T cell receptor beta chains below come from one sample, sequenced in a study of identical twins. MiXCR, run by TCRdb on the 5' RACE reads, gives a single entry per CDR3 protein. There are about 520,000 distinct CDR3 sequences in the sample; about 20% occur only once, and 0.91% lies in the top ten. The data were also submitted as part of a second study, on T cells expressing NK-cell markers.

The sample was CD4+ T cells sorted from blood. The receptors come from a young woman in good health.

The CDR3: CSARSGSLAKNIQYF. In DNA, the CDR3 is TGCAGTGCTAGATCGGGGTCACTAGCCAAAAACATTCAGTACTTC. The chain is built from TRBV20-1 and TRBJ2-4; maybe TRBD2 (5 bases). The V end was cut by 2 bases, the J end by 0 bases, with 11 bases between. Per the germline V gene, CDR1 is DFQATT and CDR2 is SNEGSKA (reference sequence). The CDR3 consists of 15 residues.

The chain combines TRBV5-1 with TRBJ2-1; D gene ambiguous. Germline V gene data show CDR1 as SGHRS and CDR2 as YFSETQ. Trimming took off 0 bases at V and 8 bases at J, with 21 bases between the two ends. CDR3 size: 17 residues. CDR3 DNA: TGCGCCAGCAGCTTGGGGATCGCCGTAATGAGTAACGATGAGCAGTTCTTC. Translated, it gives CASSLGIAVMSNDEQFF.

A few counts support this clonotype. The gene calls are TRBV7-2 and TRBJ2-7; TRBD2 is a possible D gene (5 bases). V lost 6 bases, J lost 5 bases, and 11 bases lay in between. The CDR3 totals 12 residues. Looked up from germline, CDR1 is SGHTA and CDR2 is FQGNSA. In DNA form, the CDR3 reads TGTGCCAGCAGTTACGGGAACCACGAGCAGTACTTC. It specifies CASSYGNHEQYF.

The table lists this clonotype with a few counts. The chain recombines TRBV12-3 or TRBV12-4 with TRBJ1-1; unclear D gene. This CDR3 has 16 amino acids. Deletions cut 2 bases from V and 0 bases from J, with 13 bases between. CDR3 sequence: CASSLRLGIMNTEAFF. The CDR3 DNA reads TGTGCCAGCAGTTTACGGTTGGGGATCATGAACACTGAAGCTTTCTTT.

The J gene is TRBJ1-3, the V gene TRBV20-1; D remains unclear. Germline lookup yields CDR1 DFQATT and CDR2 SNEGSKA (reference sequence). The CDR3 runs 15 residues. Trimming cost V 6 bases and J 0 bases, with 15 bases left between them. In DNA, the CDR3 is TGCAGTGCGGAGGATGGGATTCGCTCTGGAAACACCATATATTTT. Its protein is CSAEDGIRSGNTIYF.

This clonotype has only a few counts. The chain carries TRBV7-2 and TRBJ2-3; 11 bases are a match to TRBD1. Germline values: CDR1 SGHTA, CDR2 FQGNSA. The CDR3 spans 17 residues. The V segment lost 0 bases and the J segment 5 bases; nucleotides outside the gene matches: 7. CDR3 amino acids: CASSLAGGQGVRDTQYF. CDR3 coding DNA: TGTGCCAGCAGCTTAGCTGGGGGACAGGGGGTTCGAGATACGCAGTATTTT.

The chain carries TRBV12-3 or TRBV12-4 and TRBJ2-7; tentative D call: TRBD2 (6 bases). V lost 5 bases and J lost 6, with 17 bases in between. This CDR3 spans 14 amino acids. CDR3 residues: CASSLGTAGSEQYF. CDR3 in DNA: TGTGCCAGCAGTCTCGGGACTGCGGGCAGCGAGCAGTACTTC.

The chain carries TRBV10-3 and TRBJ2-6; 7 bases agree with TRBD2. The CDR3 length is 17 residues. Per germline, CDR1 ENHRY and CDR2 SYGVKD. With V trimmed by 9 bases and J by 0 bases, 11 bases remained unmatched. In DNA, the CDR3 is TGTGCCATGAGAGCGGGAACAGGAGACTCTGGGGCCAACGTCCTGACTTTC. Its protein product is CAMRAGTGDSGANVLTF.

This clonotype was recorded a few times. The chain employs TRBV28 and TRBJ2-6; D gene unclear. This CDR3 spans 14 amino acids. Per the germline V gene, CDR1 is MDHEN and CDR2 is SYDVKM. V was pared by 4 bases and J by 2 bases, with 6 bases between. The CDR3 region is CASSSTAGANVLTF. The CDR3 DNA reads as TGTGCCAGCAGTTCCACAGCTGGGGCCAACGTCCTGACTTTC.

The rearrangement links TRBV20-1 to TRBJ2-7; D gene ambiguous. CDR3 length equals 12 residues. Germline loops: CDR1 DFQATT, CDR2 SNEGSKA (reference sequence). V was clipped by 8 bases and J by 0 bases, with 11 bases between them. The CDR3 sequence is CSWARSSYEQYF. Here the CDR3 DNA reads TGCAGTTGGGCGCGGAGCTCCTACGAGCAGTACTTC.

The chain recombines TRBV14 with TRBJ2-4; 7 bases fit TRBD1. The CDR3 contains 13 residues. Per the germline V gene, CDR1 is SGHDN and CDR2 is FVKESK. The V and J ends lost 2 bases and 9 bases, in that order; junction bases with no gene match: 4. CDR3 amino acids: CASSQNTGAIQYF. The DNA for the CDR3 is TGTGCCAGCAGCCAAAATACAGGGGCCATTCAGTACTTC.

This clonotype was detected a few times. The CDR3 sequence: CSARFGGAPGELFF. The CDR3 nucleotides are TGCAGTGCTCGTTTCGGGGGGGCACCCGGGGAGCTGTTTTTT. This chain connects TRBV20-1 to TRBJ2-2, with 8 bases matching TRBD2. Germline V gene sequence: CDR1 DFQATT, CDR2 SNEGSKA (reference sequence). After removal of 5 bases from V and 6 bases from J, the junction contained 8 bases not matched to a gene. The CDR3 contains 14 residues.

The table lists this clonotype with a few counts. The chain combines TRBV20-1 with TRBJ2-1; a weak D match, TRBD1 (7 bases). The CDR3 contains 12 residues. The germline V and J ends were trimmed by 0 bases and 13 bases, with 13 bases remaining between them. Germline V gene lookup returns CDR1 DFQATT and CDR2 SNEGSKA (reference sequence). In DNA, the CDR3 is TGCAGTGCTAGAGATCGGAGGGGGCTACAGTTCTTC. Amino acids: CSARDRRGLQFF.

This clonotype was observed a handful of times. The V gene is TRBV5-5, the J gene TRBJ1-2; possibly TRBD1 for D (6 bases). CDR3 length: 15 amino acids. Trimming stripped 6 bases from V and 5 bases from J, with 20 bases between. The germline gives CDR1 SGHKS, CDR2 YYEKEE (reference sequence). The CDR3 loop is CASTLGARGAYGYTF. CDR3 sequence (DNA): TGTGCCAGCACCCTGGGGGCCAGGGGTGCGTATGGCTACACCTTC.